This T cell receptor (beta chain) was retrieved from a study of T cells in women clearing cervical HPV infection (dated 2018 in TCRdb). Regarding the complete study: The cases were some 26 women with histologically confirmed HPV16-related CIN3 or worse, and 2 of those women had invasive cancers. In the parent cohort, some 10,000 women aged 18 or older were enrolled in Guanacaste, Costa Rica, during 1993 to 1994 and were followed for roughly seven years. Blood from cases was collected at the visit at which the lesion was first identified, whereas blood from controls was collected once infection was no longer detected. This exploratory proof-of-principle case-control study, nested within the Guanacaste HPV Natural History Study in Costa Rica, compared TCR repertoires among women with different cervical HPV16 outcomes. Cases and controls were matched on year of sample collection and on age within five years. Five blinded duplicates per group were added as quality controls, so that 60 or so samples were obtained: 50 or so participants and 10 replicates. A median age of nearly 35 years was observed in cases versus more than 37 in controls, and no significant differences in baseline characteristics were found. For cases, a median interval of approximately 150 days, with an interquartile range of about 80 to 200 days, was observed between lesion detection and blood sampling. HLA typing was available for only a few women, so HLA type could not be excluded as a confounder. Controls were 25 women whose single incident HPV16 infection cleared within 12 months without precancer or cancer developing. Points the paper makes about the study in general: Cases were distinguished from controls with an estimated AUC of approximately 0.83 by random forest classifiers combining richness and V gene abundances. Across sequencing depths, CIN3+ cases showed significantly higher TCR repertoire richness than controls, but evenness did not differ between the groups. TRBV6-7 relative abundance was lower in cases than in controls (roughly 0.12% versus 0.17%; Bonferroni P = 0.0008). Because T-cell numbers per sample were unknown, differences in richness could reflect varying T-cell content rather than repertoire biology. The cross-sectional design could not show whether the associations came before the infection or were a result of it, and neither effector/memory subsets nor HPV-specific T cells were isolated.

Every participant had a single incident cervical HPV16 infection, and women with prevalent HPV16 infections were excluded. Cervical HPV DNA was detected by MY09/MY11 PCR and genotyped by dot-blot hybridization. Approximately 16 mL of heparinized blood were centrifuged, and the buffy coat was split into aliquots, frozen at -30 degrees C, and then kept at -80 degrees C. QIAGEN kits were used to extract genomic DNA from buffy coat specimens. Germline trimming: 6 bases from V, 2 bases from J; junction bases outside gene matches: 13. From the germline V gene, CDR1 is MRHNA and CDR2 is SNTAGT. The CDR3 has 16 amino acids, counting the end cysteine and phenylalanine. Of the CDR3's DNA, 39 bases were read; they are in frame from base 1. Of note for this clone: The target of this receptor is not known. The read finishes 3 residues shy of the CDR3 end, and the germline J gene is used to complete it.

TCR beta CDR3 regions were amplified by multiplex PCR using the immunoSEQ assay from an average of 1200 ng genomic DNA per sample. To correct primer bias, the assay used a complete synthetic TCR repertoire to set an amplification baseline. The amplicons were sequenced using the Illumina platform. Processing in the source paper ran as follows. Sequences were error-corrected by clustering with frequency ratios and a modified nearest-neighbor algorithm, then analyzed in the immunoSEQ Analyzer with IMGT gene definitions. At each rarefaction depth, TCR richness and evenness were averaged across 20 rarefaction repeats, and any sample with fewer sequences than the depth was left out. Wilcoxon rank sum tests with FDR correction were used to compare relative abundances of V, D and J genes between the groups. An intraclass correlation of roughly 96% for TCR richness and an average of around 71% across some 69 gene segments were obtained from the blinded duplicates. Not all clones reach the TCRdb copy of this immuneACCESS table, which keeps in-frame sequences only. Checked studies attribute under half of the gap to unresolved V genes and leave the rest unexplained. D and trimming come from the DNA, and the V and J calls and clone size come from that table. The sample has fewer than 35,000 clones on record. More than 3% of the sample rests with the top ten.

The sequencing sample was made of blood buffy coat. The sequence derives from a woman between 18 and 75 years old with a cervical HPV16 infection that either progressed to CIN3+ or cleared (not recorded which). The V and J genes are TRBV6-4 and TRBJ2-7, with 7 bases in between that match TRBD1. The CDR3 has the sequence CASRGQPGTVTYEQYF. CDR3 DNA, as far as it was read: TGTGCCAGCAGGGGCCAGCCCGGGACAGTGACCTACGAG.